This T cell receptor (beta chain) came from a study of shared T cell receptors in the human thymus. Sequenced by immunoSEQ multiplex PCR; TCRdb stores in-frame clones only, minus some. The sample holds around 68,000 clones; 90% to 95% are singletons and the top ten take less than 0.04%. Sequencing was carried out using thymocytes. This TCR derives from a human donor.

The CDR3 DNA is TGTGCCAGCAGTGGGAGCGGGGTCCTGACAGATACGCAGTATTTT. Amino acids: CASSGSGVLTDTQYF. This chain connects TRBV2 to TRBJ2-3; 7 bases line up with TRBD2. The junction had 7 bases not matched to a gene; V was cut back by 4 bases and J by 3 bases. The CDR3 is 15 amino acids. The germline V gene has CDR1 SNHLY and CDR2 FYNNEI.